The 32 T cell receptor beta chains in this list originate from one sample, sequenced in a study of CD8+ T cells in alopecia areata (dated by TCRdb to the late 2010s). The library relied on the immunoSEQ multiplex PCR assay. For TCR sequencing, RNA was extracted from every sample and reverse transcribed into cDNA to serve as template. TCRdb holds this immuneACCESS table with in-frame rearrangements only. Some clones are missing; in checked studies, unresolved V genes explain under half, and the rest has no known cause. This sample lists 150,000 to 200,000 clones; more than 55% were detected once. The biggest ten clones account for about 1.3% of the sample. The intended sense of this specimen's treatment or condition label: oral pan-JAK inhibitor, 5-10 mg twice daily. The material was CD4+ T cells sorted from blood, obtained around week 47, from a patient treated with tofacitinib. These receptors were collected from a human donor with alopecia areata.

This clone has just a few counts. The chain recombines TRBV7-9 with TRBJ1-4; D unclear. The CDR3 is 13 amino acids. With 5 bases removed from V and 7 bases from J, the gap between germline ends came to 11 bases. Germline V gene data show CDR1 as SEHNR and CDR2 as FQNEAQ (reference sequence). This chain's CDR3 is CASSAGYGEKLFF. CDR3 nucleotides: TGTGCCAGCAGCGCGGGGTACGGTGAAAAACTGTTTTTT.

This clone occurred a few times. CDR3 nucleotides: TGCAGCGCGGTTCTGGCCAGAGTCGGAGATGAGCAGTTCTTC. This gives the protein CSAVLARVGDEQFF. The chain carries TRBV29-1 and TRBJ2-1; no reliable D call. CDR1 SQVTM and CDR2 ANQGSEA come from the germline V gene. CDR3 length: 14 amino acids. Trimming took off 7 bases at V and 8 bases at J, with 21 bases between the two ends.

The chain is built from TRBV12-5 and TRBJ2-7; D is uncertain. The CDR3 covers 16 residues. The germline gives CDR1 LGHNT, CDR2 FRNRAP. V lost 0 bases and J 1 base, leaving 13 bases between the germline ends. CDR3 DNA sequence: TGTGCTAGTGGTTTGGTACCGGCACCCCAATCCTACGAGCAGTACTTC. It specifies CASGLVPAPQSYEQYF.

Comment on this clone: This specimen includes other DNA sequences encoding the same CDR3. This sequence joins TRBV11-1 and TRBJ2-1; 7 bases map to TRBD2. This CDR3 is built from 17 residues. Trimming cost V 2 bases and J 5 bases; bases outside gene matches: 12. CDR1 is SGHAT and CDR2 is FQDESV in the germline V gene (reference sequence). The DNA for the CDR3 is TGTGCCAGCAGCTTATCCTTCTTGGGCGGGGGTAACAATGAGCAGTTCTTC. This translates into CASSLSFLGGGNNEQFF.

CDR3 in amino acids: CASSLGGRAEQFF. Written as DNA, the CDR3 is TGTGCCAGCAGCTTAGGGGGCCGGGCTGAGCAGTTCTTC. The chain is built from TRBV7-2 and TRBJ2-1, with D perhaps TRBD1 (5 bases). The CDR3 totals 13 residues. V was trimmed by 1 base and J by 9 bases, leaving 10 bases between them. CDR1 is SGHTA, CDR2 FQGNSA, per germline.

This clone was counted many times. The chain couples TRBV6-4 to TRBJ1-5, with a tentative D call TRBD1 (6 bases). V dropped 5 bases and J dropped 3 bases, with 8 bases sitting between them. Germline V gene data show CDR1 as MRHNA and CDR2 as SNTAGT. CDR3 length: 13 amino acids. Here the CDR3 DNA reads TGTGCCAGCAGTCCAGGGGCCAATCAGCCCCAGCATTTT. This sequence encodes CASSPGANQPQHF.

The sample holds one count of this clone. The chain joins TRBV25-1 to TRBJ2-5; 8 bases are shared with TRBD2. The V and J ends lost 4 bases and 5 bases, in that order; junction bases with no gene match: 9. This CDR3 spans 15 amino acids. Germline CDR1 MGHDK, CDR2 SYGVNS. The CDR3 region is CASSGTGGPGETQYF. The CDR3 region has the DNA TGTGCCAGCAGTGGAACGGGGGGGCCCGGTGAGACCCAGTACTTC.

This chain connects TRBV13 to TRBJ2-7; 7 bases are shared with TRBD1. CDR3 length: 16 residues. Germline V gene sequence: CDR1 PRHDT, CDR2 FYEKMQ (reference sequence). Unmatched junction bases numbered 13, after V lost 5 bases and J lost 3 bases. This CDR3 reads CASSPVIRDSIYEQYF. CDR3 DNA: TGTGCCAGCAGCCCCGTAATCCGGGACAGTATCTACGAGCAGTACTTC.

The V call is TRBV11-2, the J call TRBJ2-6, with D maybe TRBD1 (6 bases). The germline V gene has CDR1 SGHAT and CDR2 FQNNGV. The CDR3 extends over 14 amino acids. The V and J ends lost 5 bases and 3 bases respectively, with 8 bases between them. The CDR3 nucleotides are TGTGCCAGCAGCATCAGGGGTGGGGCCAACGTCCTGACTTTC. Translating it yields CASSIRGGANVLTF.

The chain links TRBV10-3 to TRBJ2-2, with 9 positions matching TRBD2. Trimming cost V 10 bases and J 4 bases; bases outside gene matches: 13. The CDR3 runs to 16 residues. The V gene's germline CDR1 is ENHRY and CDR2 SYGVKD. CDR3 in amino acids: CATAQVSSGATGELFF. The DNA for the CDR3 is TGTGCCACCGCCCAGGTGTCTAGCGGGGCCACCGGGGAGCTGTTTTTT.

The genes are TRBV29-1 and TRBJ1-2, with 7 bases matching TRBD1. This CDR3 contains 14 residues. From germline, CDR1 is SQVTM and CDR2 ANQGSEA. V lost 5 bases and J lost 0; bases outside the gene matches: 6. The CDR3, as DNA: TGCAGCGTTTCAGGGACAGAAGCTAACTATGGCTACACCTTC. Protein: CSVSGTEANYGYTF.

V gene TRBV10-3 combines with J gene TRBJ2-1; D ambiguous. The CDR3 is made up of 17 amino acids. CDR1 and CDR2 (germline): ENHRY, SYGVKD. V lost 0 bases and J 0 bases, leaving 12 bases between the germline ends. The CDR3 reads CAISESVSRSSYNEQFF. The CDR3 DNA is TGTGCCATCAGTGAGTCAGTGTCCCGTAGCTCCTACAATGAGCAGTTCTTC.

V gene TRBV6-5 combines with J gene TRBJ1-2; 10 positions match TRBD1. V shed 2 bases, J shed 5 bases, and the junction held 2 bases outside the gene matches. The CDR3 extends over 14 amino acids. The germline V gene has CDR1 MNHEY and CDR2 SVGAGI. DNA for the CDR3: TGTGCCAGCAGTTACCTGGGACAGGGGTATGGCTACACCTTC. Its protein is CASSYLGQGYGYTF.

The gene calls are TRBV30 and TRBJ2-7; TRBD1 might be the D (5 bases). The CDR3 is made up of 13 amino acids. V shed 3 bases and J shed 3 bases, with 12 bases lying between them. Germline values: CDR1 GTSNPN, CDR2 SVGIG (reference sequence). The chain's CDR3 is CAWRGTGVYEQYF. For the CDR3, the DNA is TGTGCCTGGAGGGGTACAGGAGTCTACGAGCAGTACTTC.

The chain has TRBV10-3 and TRBJ1-6; no reliable D call. The ends were cut back, 5 bases at V and 6 bases at J, with 8 bases in the middle. The CDR3 loop spans 13 amino acids. The V gene's germline CDR1 is ENHRY and CDR2 SYGVKD. In DNA, the CDR3 is TGTGCCATCAGTCAGACCCCTAATTCACCCCTCCACTTT. Translation: CAISQTPNSPLHF.

This rearrangement joins TRBV7-2 to TRBJ1-5; D is unresolved. Germline V gene lookup returns CDR1 SGHTA and CDR2 FQGNSA. The ends were cut back, 2 bases at V and 2 bases at J, with 10 bases in the middle. The CDR3 is 15 amino acids. The CDR3 bases are TGTGCCAGCAGCTTACGGGTTGGGGGCAATCAGCCCCAGCATTTT. Translated, it gives CASSLRVGGNQPQHF.

CDR3 sequence reads: CASSPKTDSPLHF. In DNA form, the CDR3 reads TGTGCCAGTAGTCCAAAGACAGACTCACCCCTCCACTTT. This rearrangement joins TRBV19 to TRBJ1-6; possibly TRBD1 for D (5 bases). The CDR3 is 13 residues long. Germline V gene data show CDR1 as LNHDA and CDR2 as SQIVND (reference sequence). V lost 5 bases, J lost 10 bases, and 12 bases lay in between.

The chain couples TRBV30 to TRBJ1-5; perhaps TRBD1 as D (6 bases). The CDR3 is made up of 13 amino acids. V lost 0 bases and J 7 bases, leaving 10 bases between the germline ends. The germline gives CDR1 GTSNPN, CDR2 SVGIG (reference sequence). The CDR3 DNA follows: TGTGCCTGGAGTGTACTGGGGGGCCAGCCCCAGCATTTT. Translating it yields CAWSVLGGQPQHF.

Points on this clone: The sample contains more than one DNA sequence encoding this CDR3. CDR3 DNA sequence: TGTGCCAGCAGCCCCACAGCGTACCAAGAGACCCAGTACTTC. Residues: CASSPTAYQETQYF. J is TRBJ2-5 and V is TRBV9; no reliable D call. V was pared by 4 bases and J by 0 bases, with 10 bases between. This CDR3 spans 14 amino acids. Germline V gives CDR1 SGDLS, CDR2 YYNGEE.

The chain is built from TRBV30 and TRBJ1-2, with a possible D match to TRBD1 (5 bases). The ends were cut back, 3 bases at V and 1 base at J, with 12 bases in the middle. Looked up from germline, CDR1 is GTSNPN and CDR2 is SVGIG (reference sequence). The CDR3 length is 14 residues. CDR3 region: CAWRKDRVNYGYTF. The CDR3 DNA reads as TGTGCCTGGAGGAAAGACAGAGTTAACTATGGCTACACCTTC.

The rearrangement uses TRBV30 and TRBJ1-4; D uncertain. The germline CDR1 and CDR2 sequences are GTSNPN and SVGIG (reference sequence). The CDR3 runs 12 residues. Deletions cut 5 bases from V and 4 bases from J, with 8 bases between. The CDR3 region is CAWGSFNEKLFF. DNA for the CDR3: TGTGCCTGGGGGTCTTTTAATGAAAAACTGTTTTTT.

In this sample, this clone turned up a few times. The genes are TRBV7-9 and TRBJ2-3; the D is unclear. The CDR3 has 11 residues. Between the trimmed V and J ends, which lost 5 bases and 4 bases, there was a span of 4 bases. Germline CDR1 and CDR2: SEHNR and FQNEAQ (reference sequence). The CDR3 protein is CASSQADTQYF. CDR3 nucleotide sequence: TGTGCCAGCAGCCAAGCAGATACGCAGTATTTT.

This clone has more than one count but fewer than ten. The chain combines TRBV7-9 with TRBJ2-7; TRBD1 matches 7 bases. The CDR3 length is 13 residues. Trimming at V came to 10 bases and at J to 1 base, leaving 7 bases not matched to a gene. Germline V gene data show CDR1 as SEHNR and CDR2 as FQNEAQ (reference sequence). CDR3 amino acids: CAINTGESYEQYF. The CDR3 DNA follows: TGTGCCATCAATACAGGGGAATCCTACGAGCAGTACTTC. Filled out from reference TRBV7-9 and TRBJ2-7, the complete variable domain reads DTGVSQNPRHKITKRGQNVTFRCDPISEHNRLYWYRQTLGQGPEFLTYFQNEAQLEKSRLLSDRFSAERPKGSFSTLEIQRTEQGDSAMYLCAINTGESYEQYFGPGTRLTVT.

The rearrangement links TRBV30 to TRBJ1-1, with unresolved D. V shed 6 bases and J shed 3 bases, with 5 bases lying between them. The CDR3 runs 10 residues. In germline, CDR1 is GTSNPN, CDR2 SVGIG (reference sequence). The CDR3 DNA reads as TGTGCCTGCGACTACACTGAAGCTTTCTTT. Translation gives CACDYTEAFF.

The V call is TRBV25-1, the J call TRBJ2-7, with TRBD1 identical over 9 bases. Germline values: CDR1 MGHDK, CDR2 SYGVNS. The CDR3 spans 14 residues. The V segment lost 3 bases and the J segment 3 bases; nucleotides outside the gene matches: 3. The CDR3 loop is CASSELGQGYEQYF. The DNA of the CDR3 is TGTGCCAGCAGTGAGTTGGGACAGGGCTACGAGCAGTACTTC.

The chain uses TRBV4-3 and TRBJ2-7, with no clear D. The length of the CDR3 is 15 residues. V shed 1 base and J shed 2 bases, with 12 bases lying between them. Germline CDR1 reads LGHNA; CDR2 reads YSLEER. In nucleotides, the CDR3 is TGCGCCAGCAGCCAAGCGATCACCGCTACCTACGAGCAGTACTTC. This sequence encodes CASSQAITATYEQYF.

This chain uses TRBV6-5 with TRBJ1-2, with D uncertain. Germline values: CDR1 MNHEY, CDR2 SVGAGI. The V and J ends lost 6 bases and 2 bases respectively, with 16 bases between them. The CDR3 spans 15 residues. The CDR3 region has the DNA TGTGCCAGCAGCTACGATGGGGTGAGGAACTATGGCTACACCTTC. Encoded protein: CASSYDGVRNYGYTF.

Of note for this clone: Other nucleotide sequences from this sample produce the same CDR3. The genes are TRBV5-5 and TRBJ2-7; D is unresolved. Trimming removed 0 bases at V and 3 bases at J, with 7 bases between. The CDR3 length is 13 residues. Germline CDR1 and CDR2: SGHKS and YYEKEE (reference sequence). DNA for the CDR3: TGTGCCAGCAGCTTGGCGGAAGGCTACGAGCAGTACTTC. Its translation is CASSLAEGYEQYF. The full variable domain, its missing parts supplied by reference TRBV5-5 and TRBJ2-7, is DAGVTQSPTHLIKTRGQQVTLRCSPISGHKSVSWYQQVLGQGPQFIFQYYEKEERGRGNFPDRFSARQFPNYSSELNVNALLLGDSALYLCASSLAEGYEQYFGPGTRLTVT.

The chain recombines TRBV29-1 with TRBJ2-2; 9 nucleotides align to TRBD1. CDR1 is SQVTM, CDR2 ANQGSEA, per germline. CDR3 length equals 13 residues. The V segment lost 4 bases and the J segment 4 bases; nucleotides outside the gene matches: 1. CDR3 in amino acids: CSVATGGTGELFF. The CDR3 nucleotides read TGCAGCGTTGCGACAGGGGGCACCGGGGAGCTGTTTTTT.

The gene calls are TRBV29-1 and TRBJ2-5, with D possibly TRBD1 on 6 matching bases. V was cut by 8 bases and J by 4 bases, with 14 bases left in between. The germline V gene encodes CDR1 SQVTM and CDR2 ANQGSEA. This CDR3 comprises 12 residues. CDR3 amino acids: CSSSGALETQYF. The CDR3 DNA follows: TGCAGCTCCTCAGGGGCGTTAGAGACCCAGTACTTC.

This clone was detected ten times or more. The chain has TRBV10-3 and TRBJ2-3; tentatively, D is TRBD2 (5 bases). Trimming removed 6 bases from V and 5 bases from J, with 15 bases in between. Germline CDR1 is ENHRY and CDR2 is SYGVKD. This CDR3 comprises 14 residues. The chain's CDR3 is CAIRPTSSEDTQYF. In DNA, the CDR3 is TGTGCCATCAGGCCTACTAGTTCTGAAGATACGCAGTATTTT.

A remark on this clone: Other DNA sequences in the same sample also yield this CDR3. The chain carries TRBV29-1 and TRBJ1-1; 7 positions agree with TRBD1. The germline CDR1 and CDR2 sequences are SQVTM and ANQGSEA. V shed 2 bases, J shed 1 base, and the junction held 4 bases outside the gene matches. This CDR3 contains 14 residues. CDR3 protein: CSVEPRQGNTEAFF. As DNA, the CDR3 is TGCAGCGTTGAACCCCGACAGGGGAACACTGAAGCTTTCTTT.